The clone carrying this T cell receptor beta chain was found a few times. Antigen: not known. The source of the sample is a study of cytomegalovirus exposure and HLA in healthy donors. This PCR relied on a set of 60 Vbeta primers and 13 Jbeta primers. Repertoires were generated with immunoSEQ multiplex PCR, while TCRdb's copy carries only in-frame clones and drops some. The sample has over 150,000 clones, around nine tenths seen once. Whole-study findings and limits: Most TCR beta V segments were productive about 90% or about 30% of the time in an earlier analysis. Later analysis identified 17,000 or so TCR beta sequences associated with HLA alleles, using a false discovery rate threshold of 0.05.

Specimen: PBMCs. The sequence came from a woman aged 25 to 39 in good health and CMV-seronegative.

DNA for the CDR3: TGTGCCAGCTCACAAGGGGACAGGGTGAACACTGAAGCTTTCTTT. It specifies CASSQGDRVNTEAFF. The rearrangement links TRBV18 to TRBJ1-1, with 9 bases identical to TRBD1. The CDR3 is 15 residues long. Unmatched junction bases numbered 3, after V lost 4 bases and J lost 0 bases. Germline lookup yields CDR1 KGHSH and CDR2 LQKENI. Using reference TRBV18 and TRBJ1-1 for the parts outside the CDR3, the full variable domain is NAGVMQNPRHLVRRRGQEARLRCSPMKGHSHVYWYRQLPEEGLKFMVYLQKENIIDESGMPKERFSAEFPKEGPSILRIQQVVRGDSAAYFCASSQGDRVNTEAFFGQGTRLTVV.